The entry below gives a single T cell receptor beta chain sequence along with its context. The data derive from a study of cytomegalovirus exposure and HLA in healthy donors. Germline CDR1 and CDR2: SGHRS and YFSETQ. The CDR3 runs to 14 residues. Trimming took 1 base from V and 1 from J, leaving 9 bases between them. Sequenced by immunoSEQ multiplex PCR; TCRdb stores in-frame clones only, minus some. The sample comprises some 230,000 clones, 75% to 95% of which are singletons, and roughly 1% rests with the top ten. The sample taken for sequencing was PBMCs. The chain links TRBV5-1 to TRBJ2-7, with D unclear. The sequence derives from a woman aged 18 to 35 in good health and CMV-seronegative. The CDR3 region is CASSLHGQSYEQYF. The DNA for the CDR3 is TGCGCCAGCAGCTTGCATGGGCAGTCCTACGAGCAGTACTTC.